In this sample, the clone carrying this TCR beta chain turned up many times. What it binds is unknown. The data originate from a study of identical twins. The study, taken as a whole, reports: Models underpredicted monozygotic twin sharing of out-of-frame TCR alpha.

A universal primer site came from template switching; cDNA carried unique molecular identifiers. One entry per CDR3 protein, called by TCRdb with MiXCR from the 5' RACE reads. The sample lists hundreds of thousands of distinct CDR3 sequences; 7.5% were seen once. The sample was also reused in another study, on yellow fever vaccine responses in identical twins.

Sequenced input: memory (CD45RO+) T cells sorted from blood. The TCR originated in a woman between 18 and 29 years old in good health.

CDR3 nucleotides: TGTGCCAGCAGTCTGGAGAGGGGGCCCTACGAGCAGTACTTC. It encodes CASSLERGPYEQYF. The rearrangement links TRBV6-1 to TRBJ2-7; TRBD1 matches 7 bases. V lost 5 bases and J lost 2; bases outside the gene matches: 6. CDR1 and CDR2 (germline): MNHNS, SASEGT. CDR3 length: 14 residues.